This T cell receptor (beta chain) was identified during a study of T cell repertoires in cytomegalovirus infection. Background on the study: In public TCR beta signatures, there were indications of both CMV infection and matching HLA type.

Study-wide findings and caveats: Identification of carriers of CMV plus the relevant HLA was achieved through cumulative public TCR beta family frequency. Within the response measured ex vivo, HLA-C-restricted CMV-specific TCR beta clonotypes were dominant.

TCRdb reanalysed the reads using MiXCR and keeps one entry per CDR3 protein. The sample lists 350,000 to 500,000 distinct CDR3 sequences, 25% to 40% seen once, with 12% to 15% in the top ten. This clonotype was counted a few times. Its antigen is undetermined. CDR1 MNHEY and CDR2 SVGEGT come from the germline V gene. Trimming took 4 bases from V and 6 from J; bases not matched to a gene: 5. The CDR3 is made up of 14 amino acids. This receptor was obtained from a human donor in good health (CMV status not recorded). Some clones in this sample may be carry-over from other donors' samples. The chain uses TRBV6-2 or TRBV6-3 and TRBJ1-5; 8 bases align to TRBD1. Sequences were obtained from PBMCs. CDR3 protein: CASSFRGLGQPQHF. As DNA, the CDR3 is TGTGCCAGCAGTTTCAGGGGGCTCGGTCAGCCCCAGCATTTT.